This TCR beta chain was identified during a study of OX40 agonist ivuxolimab in advanced cancers. Background on the study: Patients receiving dose escalation had hepatocellular carcinoma, melanoma, renal cell or head and neck cancer.

As for this clone: Its specificity is not known.

Findings and limits, study-wide: Expanded clones were, on average, more numerous among CD8+ T cells than CD4+.

The assay was immunoSEQ multiplex PCR, and TCRdb's table has in-frame clones only and misses some. The profile shows some 10,000 clones, approximately 71% of them singletons. V was clipped by 11 bases and J by 12 bases, with 17 bases between them. The CDR3 is 11 residues long. The chain joins TRBV23-1 to TRBJ2-1; D might be TRBD1 (5 bases). TRBV23-1 is assigned to the ORF class and has an uncertain function. The source of this sequence is an adult with an advanced solid tumor such as melanoma, head and neck, liver or kidney cancer. The specimen comprised CD4+ or CD8+ T cells sorted from blood, sampled in a trial of the OX40 agonist ivuxolimab. CDR3 amino acids: CALLGPQGQFF. CDR3 bases: TGCGCCCTCCTGGGCCCCCAGGGGCAGTTCTTC.